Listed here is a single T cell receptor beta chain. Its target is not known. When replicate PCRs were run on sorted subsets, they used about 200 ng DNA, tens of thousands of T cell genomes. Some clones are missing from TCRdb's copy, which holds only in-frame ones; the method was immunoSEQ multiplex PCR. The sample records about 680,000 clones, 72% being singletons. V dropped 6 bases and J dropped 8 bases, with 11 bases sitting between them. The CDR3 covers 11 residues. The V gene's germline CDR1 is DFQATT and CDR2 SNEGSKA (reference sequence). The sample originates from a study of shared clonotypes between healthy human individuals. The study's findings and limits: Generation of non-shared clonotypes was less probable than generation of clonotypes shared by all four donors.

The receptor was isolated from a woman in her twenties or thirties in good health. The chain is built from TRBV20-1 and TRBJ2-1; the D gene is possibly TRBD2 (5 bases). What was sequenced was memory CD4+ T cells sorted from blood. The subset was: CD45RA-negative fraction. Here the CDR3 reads CSARRTDEQFF. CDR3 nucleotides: TGCAGTGCGAGACGGACTGATGAGCAGTTCTTC.